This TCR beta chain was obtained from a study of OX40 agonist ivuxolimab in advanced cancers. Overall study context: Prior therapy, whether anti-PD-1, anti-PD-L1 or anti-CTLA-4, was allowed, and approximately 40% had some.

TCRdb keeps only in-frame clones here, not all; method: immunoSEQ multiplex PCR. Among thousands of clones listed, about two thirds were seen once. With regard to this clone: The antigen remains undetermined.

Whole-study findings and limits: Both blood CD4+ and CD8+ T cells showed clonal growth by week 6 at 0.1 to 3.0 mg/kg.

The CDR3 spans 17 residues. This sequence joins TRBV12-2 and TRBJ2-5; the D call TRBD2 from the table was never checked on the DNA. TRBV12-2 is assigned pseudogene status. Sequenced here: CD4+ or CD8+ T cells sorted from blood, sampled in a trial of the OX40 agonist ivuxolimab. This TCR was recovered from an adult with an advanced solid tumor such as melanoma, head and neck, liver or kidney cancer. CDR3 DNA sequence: TGTGCAAGTCGCTTAGAGAGTAGGACTAGCGGGGGAGAGACCCAGTACTTC. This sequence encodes CASRLESRTSGGETQYF.